The present TCR beta chain was sequenced within a study of blood T cell repertoires in COVID-19. Study in general: Material from acute and convalescent COVID-19 was sourced from the United States, Italy and Spain. PBMCs, B-cell-depleted T cells, or T cells provided the cDNA or gDNA that made up the material.

V dropped 3 bases and J dropped 0 bases, with 5 bases sitting between them. The CDR3 extends over 13 amino acids. Using immunoSEQ multiplex PCR, the repertoire was profiled, and TCRdb retains in-frame clones only, with some absent. The sample records roughly 130,000 clones, just under 80% being singletons. Sequencing was performed on peripheral blood. The chain is built from TRBV12-3 or TRBV12-4 and TRBJ1-1; D gene ambiguous. This clonotype was sampled from a man in his sixties with active or convalescent COVID-19. CDR3 loop: CASSLSMNTEAFF. CDR3 DNA sequence: TGTGCCAGCAGTTTGTCCATGAACACTGAAGCTTTCTTT.